Listed below are T cell receptor beta chains from one sample, sequenced in a study of Ad26.COV2.S vaccination and SARS-CoV-2 variants. TCRdb's copy holds only in-frame clones and misses some; the assay was immunoSEQ multiplex PCR. The sample records about 410,000 clones, more than 85% being singletons. The sequencing used peripheral blood, collected in a trial of Ad26.COV2.S vaccine versus placebo. Every receptor here comes from a person between 18 and 60 years old who received the Ad26.COV2.S COVID-19 vaccine or a placebo. Both conserved end residues are part of each CDR3. A D gene is named only where the DNA matches it firmly. Expanded clones are given a class, and other clones once, few, many or no size at all.

once	TRBD1	TRBV18	TRBJ1-6	TGTGCCAGCTCACCCACTAGACAGGGGGCTGGTAATTCACCCCTCCACTTT	CASSPTRQGAGNSPLHF
-	-	TRBV9	TRBJ2-2	TGTGCCAGCAGCGTAGGAGGGGGTGTCACCGGGGAGCTGTTTTTT	CASSVGGGVTGELFF
-	TRBD1	TRBV6-5	TRBJ1-1	TGTGCCAGCAGGCGACAGGGATACACTGAAGCTTTCTTT	CASRRQGYTEAFF
once	-	TRBV5-1	TRBJ2-7	TGCGCCAGCAGCTTGCAGGGGACCTACGAGCAGTACTTC	CASSLQGTYEQYF
-	TRBD1	TRBV18	TRBJ1-5	TGTGCCAGCTCACCAATAGGGACAGGGGGCAATCAGCCCCAGCATTTT	CASSPIGTGGNQPQHF
-	-	TRBV7-9	TRBJ2-3	TGTGCCAGCAGCATGGGGGTGCCAGATACGCAGTATTTT	CASSMGVPDTQYF
once	-	TRBV7-2	TRBJ1-3	TGTGCCAGCAGCTCAGGGTACTCTGGAAACACCATATATTTT	CASSSGYSGNTIYF
once	-	TRBV20-1	TRBJ2-1	TGCAGTGCTAGTATTGGACGGGTCGAGCAGTTCTTC	CSASIGRVEQFF
once	-	TRBV11-3	TRBJ1-1	TGTGCCAGCAGCTTAGGGCCAGGGTCTGAAGCTTTCTTT	CASSLGPGSEAFF
-	TRBD2	TRBV4-1	TRBJ2-2	TGCGCCCGCAGCTCCCGCGGGGGGGGGAGATACAACACCGGGGAGCTGTTTTTT	CARSSRGGGRYNTGELFF
once	TRBD1	TRBV18	TRBJ2-7	TGTGCCAGCTCACCAATGGGCCCGGGACAGATGTCCTACGAGCAGTACTTC	CASSPMGPGQMSYEQYF
-	-	TRBV21-1	TRBJ2-1	TGTGCCAGCAGCAAAGTCAACGAAAGTGAGCAGTTCTTC	CASSKVNESEQFF
-	TRBD1	TRBV14	TRBJ2-3	TGTGCCAGCAGCCAAAATCCCGGGACAGGGAATCTAGATACGCAGTATTTT	CASSQNPGTGNLDTQYF
-	TRBD2	TRBV4-1	TRBJ2-1	TGCGCCAGCAGCCCCTCCCCCCGGCGGGGGGGCATCCATGAGCAGTTCTTC	CASSPSPRRGGIHEQFF
-	TRBD1	TRBV18	TRBJ2-7	TGTGCCAGCTCACCACTCGGGACAGGAACTTCCTACGAGCAGTACTTC	CASSPLGTGTSYEQYF
-	TRBD1	TRBV10-3	TRBJ1-5	TGTGCCATCAGTGAGTCCGACAGGGGATCGAGTGGCAATCAGCCCCAGCATTTT	CAISESDRGSSGNQPQHF
-	-	TRBV15	TRBJ1-1	TGTGCCACCAGCCTGATGGCCACTGAAGCTTTCTTT	CATSLMATEAFF
few	-	TRBV5-1	TRBJ1-3	TGCGCCAGCAGCCCCGGACGGTCCTCTGGAAACACCATATATTTT	CASSPGRSSGNTIYF
-	TRBD2	TRBV5-6	TRBJ2-5	TGTGCCAGCAGCTTGGAGGTTGAGCGGGGAGGTGGGGAGACCCAGTACTTC	CASSLEVERGGGETQYF
-	-	TRBV27	TRBJ2-7	TGTGCCAGCAATTTGAAGGAACCCTCCTACGAGCAGTACTTC	CASNLKEPSYEQYF
-	-	TRBV7-8	TRBJ2-6	TGTGCCAGCCGGAGGGGGGAATCTGGGGCCAACGTCCTGACTTTC	CASRRGESGANVLTF
-	TRBD1	TRBV19	TRBJ2-7	TGTGCCAGTAGTAAGACCGGGACAGGGCGCTACGAGCAGTACTTC	CASSKTGTGRYEQYF
-	-	TRBV24-1	TRBJ1-1	TGTGCCACCAGCGGGACCGGAGTGCGCGACACTGAAGCTTTCTTT	CATSGTGVRDTEAFF
-	TRBD1	TRBV3-1/TRBV3-2	TRBJ1-6	TGTGCCAGCAGCCGAGGGACAGGGAGGACCTCAGCCAATTCACCCCTCCACTTT	CASSRGTGRTSANSPLHF
-	-	TRBV7-9	TRBJ1-1	TGTGCCAGCAGCTTAGAAAAGGGGCCGATCTTT	CASSLEKGPIF
-	TRBD1	TRBV27	TRBJ1-2	TGTGCCAGCAGGACAGGGGGCGGTGGCTACACCTTC	CASRTGGGGYTF
-	-	TRBV9	TRBJ1-1	TGTGCCAGCAGCCAATCGACTACGTCGGGCACTGAAGCTTTCTTT	CASSQSTTSGTEAFF
-	-	TRBV6-5	TRBJ1-1	TGTGCCAGCAGTTACGTAGGAATGAACACTGAAGCTTTCTTT	CASSYVGMNTEAFF
-	-	TRBV3-1/TRBV3-2	TRBJ1-2	TGTGCCAGCAGCCAAGACTTAGGCTTACGGGGGGGAGGCTACACCTTC	CASSQDLGLRGGGYTF
-	TRBD1	TRBV19	TRBJ2-1	TGTGCCAGTAGTATTACCGGGACAGGGGGGAATGAGCAGTTCTTC	CASSITGTGGNEQFF
-	TRBD1	TRBV5-1	TRBJ2-7	TGCGCCAGCAGCTTCGAGGGGGCCACCTACGAGCAGTACTTC	CASSFEGATYEQYF
few	-	TRBV7-2	TRBJ2-5	TGTGCCAGCAGCTTAGTAACTGTGCAAGAGACCCAGTACTTC	CASSLVTVQETQYF
-	-	TRBV6-5	TRBJ1-2	TGTGCCAGCAGTCCAACGCCACCGCTCGGTGGCTACACCTTC	CASSPTPPLGGYTF
-	-	TRBV19	TRBJ2-5	TGTGCCAGTAGCGAAAAGGGGCTGGAGACCCAGTACTTC	CASSEKGLETQYF
-	-	TRBV9	TRBJ2-3	TGTGCCAGCAGCGATCCCGGGGGTCTAGAGCTTCGCACAGATACGCAGTATTTT	CASSDPGGLELRTDTQYF
-	TRBD1	TRBV5-6	TRBJ2-3	TGTGCCAGCAGCTTGGCCGGGACAGGGGACGGGTGGACAGATACGCAGTATTTT	CASSLAGTGDGWTDTQYF
-	-	TRBV3-1/TRBV3-2	TRBJ2-2	TGTGCCAGCAGCCAAGCCCGGTGGACCGGGGAGCTGTTTTTT	CASSQARWTGELFF
-	-	TRBV5-1	TRBJ2-3	TGCGCCAGCAGCTTGGTCGGGGAGCTGAGCACAGATACGCAGTATTTT	CASSLVGELSTDTQYF
-	TRBD1	TRBV5-1	TRBJ1-5	TGCGCCAGCAGCTTGGATGGACAGGGGGCTACGGATCAGCCCCAGCATTTT	CASSLDGQGATDQPQHF
-	-	TRBV21-1	TRBJ2-3	TGTGCCAGCAGCAAGACTAGCGGGGGGTTGGGAGGTACAGATACGCAGTATTTT	CASSKTSGGLGGTDTQYF
-	-	TRBV27	TRBJ2-7	TGTGCCAGCAGGGGCACCACCTCCTACGAGCAGTACTTC	CASRGTTSYEQYF
-	TRBD1	TRBV6-6	TRBJ2-4	TGTGCCAGCAGCTCGAACAGGGGTTCCATTAGACACATTCAGTACTTC	CASSSNRGSIRHIQYF